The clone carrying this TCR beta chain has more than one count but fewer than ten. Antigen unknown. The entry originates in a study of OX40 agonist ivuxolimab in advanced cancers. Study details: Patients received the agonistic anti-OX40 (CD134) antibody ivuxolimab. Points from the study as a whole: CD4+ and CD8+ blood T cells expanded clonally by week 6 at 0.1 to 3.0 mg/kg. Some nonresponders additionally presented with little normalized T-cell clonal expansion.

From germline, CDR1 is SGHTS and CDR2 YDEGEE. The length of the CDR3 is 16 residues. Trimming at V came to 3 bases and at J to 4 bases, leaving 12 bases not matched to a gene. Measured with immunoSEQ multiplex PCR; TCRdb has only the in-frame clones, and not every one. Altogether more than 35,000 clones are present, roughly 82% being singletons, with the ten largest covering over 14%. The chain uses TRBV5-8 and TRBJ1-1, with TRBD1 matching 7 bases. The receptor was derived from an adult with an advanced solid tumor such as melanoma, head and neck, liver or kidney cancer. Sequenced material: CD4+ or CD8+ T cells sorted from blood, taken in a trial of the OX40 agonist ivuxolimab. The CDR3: CASSSPFTGAITEAFF. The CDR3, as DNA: TGTGCCAGCAGCTCCCCCTTTACAGGGGCGATCACTGAAGCTTTCTTT.